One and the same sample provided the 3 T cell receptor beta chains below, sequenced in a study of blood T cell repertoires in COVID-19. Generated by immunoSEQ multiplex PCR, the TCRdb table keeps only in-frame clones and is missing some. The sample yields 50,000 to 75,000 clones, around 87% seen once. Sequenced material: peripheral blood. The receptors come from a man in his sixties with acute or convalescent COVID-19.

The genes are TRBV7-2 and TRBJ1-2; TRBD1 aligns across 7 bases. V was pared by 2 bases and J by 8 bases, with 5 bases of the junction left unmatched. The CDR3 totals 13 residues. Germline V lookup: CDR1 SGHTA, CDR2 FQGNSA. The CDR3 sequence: CASSLIGGEGYTF. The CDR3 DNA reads TGTGCCAGCAGCTTAATAGGGGGCGAGGGCTACACCTTC.

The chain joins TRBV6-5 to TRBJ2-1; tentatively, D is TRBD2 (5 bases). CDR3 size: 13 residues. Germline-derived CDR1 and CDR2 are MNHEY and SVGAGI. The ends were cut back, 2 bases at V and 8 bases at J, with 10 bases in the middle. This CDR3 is CASSYRTRDEQFF. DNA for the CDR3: TGTGCCAGCAGTTACCGCACTAGAGATGAGCAGTTCTTC.

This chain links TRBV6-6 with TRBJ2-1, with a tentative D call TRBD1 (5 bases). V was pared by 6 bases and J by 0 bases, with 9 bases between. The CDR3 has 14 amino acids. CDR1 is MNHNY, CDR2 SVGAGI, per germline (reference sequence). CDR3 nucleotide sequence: TGTGCCAGCAGCTACAGGAGCTCCTACAATGAGCAGTTCTTC. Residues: CASSYRSSYNEQFF.